These 12 T cell receptor beta chains came from one sample sequenced in a study of beta chain features in type 1 diabetes (dated by TCRdb to 2017 to 2018). Preparation of the library involved the immunoSEQ multiplex PCR assay. All of the isolated RNA was reverse transcribed with the High Capacity cDNA Reverse Transcription Kit, so expressed TCRB transcripts were sequenced. TCRdb retrieved this table from immuneACCESS and kept in-frame rearrangements only. Not all clones are present; in checked studies, unresolved V genes account for under half, and no reason is known for the remainder. The sample profile shows some 270,000 clones; around 14% of them were found once. More than 0.02% of the sample belongs to the ten largest clones. The sample consisted of naive CD4+ T cells from blood. Read against the paper, the sample's cell subset or site label means: true naive CD4+ T cells. The receptors originated from a woman in her forties in good health.

This clone showed up just a few times. The chain recombines TRBV15 with TRBJ2-1, with unresolved D. Trimming removed 3 bases at V and 8 bases at J, with 14 bases between. This CDR3 comprises 14 residues. Germline V gene data show CDR1 as LNHNV and CDR2 as YYDKDF (reference sequence). The CDR3 DNA sequence: TGTGCCACCAGCAGCGTGAACGAGAGGTATGAGCAGTTCTTC. Translated, it gives CATSSVNERYEQFF.

This chain uses TRBV5-1 with TRBJ2-1; 7 nucleotides agree with TRBD2. There are 14 residues in the CDR3. Germline assignment: CDR1 SGHRS and CDR2 YFSETQ. Unmatched junction bases numbered 7, after V lost 0 bases and J lost 10 bases. CDR3 in amino acids: CASSLERLAGEQFF. CDR3 DNA sequence: TGCGCCAGCAGCTTGGAAAGGTTAGCGGGCGAGCAGTTCTTC. Drawing the rest from reference TRBV5-1 and TRBJ2-1, the complete variable domain is KAGVTQTPRYLIKTRGQQVTLSCSPISGHRSVSWYQQTPGQGLQFLFEYFSETQRNKGNFPGRFSGRQFSNSRSEMNVSTLELGDSALYLCASSLERLAGEQFFGPGTRLTVL.

V and J are TRBV25-1 and TRBJ2-5; 7 nucleotides align to TRBD1. The J segment lost 3 bases and the V segment lost 4 bases, leaving 11 bases of the junction unmatched. The germline gives CDR1 MGHDK, CDR2 SYGVNS. This CDR3 region has 16 residues. CDR3 DNA: TGTGCCAGCAGTGGTCCCCGAACAGGGGTAAAAGAGACCCAGTACTTC. It specifies CASSGPRTGVKETQYF.

This chain links TRBV7-9 with TRBJ1-2; 9 bases are shared with TRBD1. Looked up from germline, CDR1 is SEHNR and CDR2 is FQNEAQ (reference sequence). The ends lost 6 bases at V and 5 bases at J; junction bases unmatched: 7. The CDR3 is made up of 14 amino acids. The CDR3, as DNA: TGTGCCAGCAGGGAATGGGACAGGGCATATGGCTACACCTTC. It codes for CASREWDRAYGYTF. The full variable domain, in which reference TRBV7-9 and TRBJ1-2 provide the parts outside the CDR3, is DTGVSQNPRHKITKRGQNVTFRCDPISEHNRLYWYRQTLGQGPEFLTYFQNEAQLEKSRLLSDRFSAERPKGSFSTLEIQRTEQGDSAMYLCASREWDRAYGYTFGSGTRLTVV.

The sample holds a few counts of this clone. The chain couples TRBV5-1 to TRBJ1-6; TRBD1 might be the D (6 bases). V was shortened by 5 bases and J by 6 bases, with 15 bases between the two germline ends. The germline CDR1 and CDR2 sequences are SGHRS and YFSETQ. The CDR3 covers 15 residues. CDR3 in amino acids: CASSFAGQSNSPLHF. In DNA, the CDR3 is TGCGCCAGCAGTTTCGCCGGACAGTCTAATTCACCCCTCCACTTT.

V is TRBV7-9 and J is TRBJ2-7, with 8 bases lining up with TRBD1. The CDR3 sequence is 16 residues long. V trimming: 4 bases; J trimming: 0 bases; junction bases outside the gene matches: 8. In germline, CDR1 is SEHNR, CDR2 FQNEAQ (reference sequence). For the CDR3, the DNA is TGTGCCAGCAGCTCCGACTACCAGGGGGCCTCCTACGAGCAGTACTTC. The encoded protein is CASSSDYQGASYEQYF.

This chain's CDR3 is CASRESDLLAGVKNIQYF. In DNA form, the CDR3 reads TGTGCCAGCAGGGAATCAGACCTACTAGCGGGGGTCAAAAACATTCAGTACTTC. The chain joins TRBV2 to TRBJ2-4; 11 bases map to TRBD2. Germline CDR1 reads SNHLY; CDR2 reads FYNNEI. The CDR3 covers 18 residues. V trimming: 6 bases; J trimming: 3 bases; junction bases outside the gene matches: 13.

This clone has only a few counts. The V and J genes are TRBV7-2 and TRBJ2-1, with 11 positions matching TRBD2. This CDR3 contains 17 residues. Germline V gene data show CDR1 as SGHTA and CDR2 as FQGNSA. V was clipped by 6 bases and J by 4 bases; unmatched bases: 11. The CDR3: CASSPGEGTSGYNEQFF. The DNA of the CDR3 is TGTGCCAGCAGTCCCGGGGAGGGGACTAGCGGTTACAATGAGCAGTTCTTC.

The chain recombines TRBV12-5 with TRBJ2-7; a weak D match, TRBD1 (6 bases). The CDR3 sequence is 13 residues long. In germline, CDR1 is LGHNT, CDR2 FRNRAP. Deletions cut 5 bases from V and 2 bases from J, with 10 bases between. The CDR3 DNA sequence: TGTGCTAGTGGTAACTCAGGGGCCTACGAGCAGTACTTC. Residues: CASGNSGAYEQYF.

V usage is TRBV5-4 and J usage is TRBJ1-1; no definite D call. V was trimmed by 1 base and J by 4 bases, leaving 8 bases between them. CDR1 is SGHNT, CDR2 YYREEE, per germline (reference sequence). The length of the CDR3 is 13 residues. CDR3 DNA sequence: TGTGCCAGCAGCTTGTCAGTTGGCACTGAAGCTTTCTTT. It codes for CASSLSVGTEAFF. The full variable domain, completed using reference TRBV5-4 and TRBJ1-1, is ETGVTQSPTHLIKTRGQQVTLRCSSQSGHNTVSWYQQALGQGPQFIFQYYREEENGRGNFPPRFSGLQFPNYSSELNVNALELDDSALYLCASSLSVGTEAFFGQGTRLTVV.

The sample holds a few counts of this clone. The J gene is TRBJ2-7, the V gene TRBV5-1; a weak D match, TRBD2 (7 bases). Trimming shortened V by 0 bases and J by 0 bases, and 13 bases separated the two germline ends. This CDR3 is 16 amino acids long. Germline V gives CDR1 SGHRS, CDR2 YFSETQ. DNA of the CDR3: TGCGCCAGCAGCTTGGAGGGGGGCGGGAGCTCCTACGAGCAGTACTTC. Amino acid sequence: CASSLEGGGSSYEQYF.

The sample holds a few counts of this clone. This sequence joins TRBV7-2 and TRBJ2-7; D is perhaps TRBD1 (5 bases). Germline V gene sequence: CDR1 SGHTA, CDR2 FQGNSA. Deletions cut 1 base from V and 9 bases from J, with 19 bases between. The length of the CDR3 is 15 residues. CDR3 protein: CASSLGAGLPFGQYF. The CDR3 DNA sequence: TGTGCCAGCAGCTTAGGCGCAGGGCTACCTTTTGGGCAGTACTTC.